This entry is about one T cell receptor (beta chain). The sample has other DNA sequences that encode this CDR3 too. The data originate from a study of glioma-infiltrating T cells after dendritic cell vaccination. This table comes from immunoSEQ multiplex PCR, and its TCRdb copy is limited to in-frame clones, with some not included. This sample has tens of thousands of clones, with 90% to 95% found just once. With 5 bases clipped from V and 7 bases from J, the junction kept 5 bases outside the gene matches. Germline loops: CDR1 SNHLY, CDR2 FYNNEI. This CDR3 contains 14 residues. J is TRBJ1-6 and V is TRBV2; 7 bases agree with TRBD1. Specimen: blood, collected before dendritic cell vaccination. The source of this sequence is a human donor with glioblastoma. CDR3 nucleotides: TGTGCCAGCAGTCCAGGGGGACCAAATTCACCCCTCCACTTT. This gives the protein CASSPGGPNSPLHF.